This TCR beta chain was profiled in a study of shared clonotypes between healthy human individuals. Study-level points and caveats: The sharing of 4% to 5.5% of naive CD4 clonotypes was seen across several donors.

This CDR3 spans 15 amino acids. Germline values: CDR1 SGHNT, CDR2 YENEEA. The V and J ends lost 2 bases and 0 bases respectively, with 11 bases between them. For this clone: The antigen is undetermined.

Clones were read by immunoSEQ multiplex PCR, and TCRdb kept only the in-frame ones, dropping some. The sample holds approximately 2.1 million clones; approximately 93% are singletons and the top ten take around 0.4%. This TCR came from a man between 18 and 29 years old in good health. Some clones in this sample may be carry-over from other donors' samples. The material sequenced was naive CD4+ T cells from PBMCs. Subset meaning: CD45RA+ positively selected. This chain links TRBV11-3 with TRBJ2-7, with a weak D call TRBD1 (7 bases). DNA of the CDR3: TGTGCCAGCAGCTTACGCGGGACAGACTCCTACGAGCAGTACTTC. Its translation is CASSLRGTDSYEQYF.